These T cell receptor beta chains were read from a single sample in a study of T and B cells in COVID-19 patients. TCRdb processed the multiplex PCR reads anew with MiXCR; each CDR3 protein has one entry. This sample has thousands of distinct CDR3 sequences, with less than 30% found just once. Input material: blood. The receptors come from a human donor with active COVID-19. Both conserved end residues are part of each CDR3. D genes are given only for firm matches. A clone size is listed for some rows: how often the clone was seen (once, few, many), or a class if it is expanded.

>13|TRBJ2-7|.|.|TRBV7-2
CASSFGPVREQYF
TGTGCCAGCAGCTTCGGACCCGTGAGGGAGCAGTACTTC
>14|TRBJ2-3|.|few|TRBV5-4
CASSLVGGGDTQYF
TGTGCCAGCAGCTTGGTTGGGGGCGGAGATACGCAGTATTTT
>16|TRBJ2-1|TRBD2|few|TRBV7-9
CASSLGLAVVYNEQFF
TGTGCCAGCAGCTTAGGACTAGCCGTAGTCTACAATGAGCAGTTCTTC
>13|TRBJ2-1|.|medium-sized|TRBV19
CASSLGLENEQFF
TGTGCCAGTAGTTTGGGACTGGAGAACGAGCAGTTCTTC
>14|TRBJ2-5|TRBD2|.|TRBV12-3/TRBV12-4
CASTPWGGRETQYF
TGTGCCAGCACCCCCTGGGGGGGAAGAGAGACCCAGTACTTC
>13|TRBJ2-3|.|.|TRBV7-7
CASSLAVRGVKYF
TGTGCCAGCAGCTTAGCCGTCAGGGGGGTTAAGTATTTT
>15|TRBJ2-1|.|.|TRBV5-1
CASSLGLASYNEQFF
TGCGCCAGCAGCTTGGGTCTAGCGTCCTACAATGAGCAGTTCTTC
>14|TRBJ2-7|.|.|TRBV11-3
CASSLMTNDLKQYF
TGTGCCAGCAGCTTAATGACGAATGACCTCAAGCAGTACTTC
>15|TRBJ1-2|TRBD1|many|TRBV6-5
CASSEGDRRRDGYTF
TGTGCCAGCAGTGAAGGGGACAGGAGACGTGACGGCTACACCTTC
>12|TRBJ1-3|.|few|TRBV12-3/TRBV12-4
CASSFSGNTIYF
TGTGCCAGCAGTTTTTCGGGAAACACCATATATTTT
>14|TRBJ2-3|.|.|TRBV7-2
CASGSAWGTDTQYF
TGTGCCAGCGGTAGTGCCTGGGGCACAGATACGCAGTATTTT
>15|TRBJ2-1|.|medium-sized|TRBV12-3/TRBV12-4
CASSRSTDFYNEQFF
TGTGCCAGCAGTCGCTCGACAGACTTTTACAATGAGCAGTTCTTC
>15|TRBJ1-1|.|.|TRBV18
CASSPKSGGETEAFF
TGTGCCAGCTCACCAAAATCGGGAGGGGAAACTGAAGCTTTCTTT
>17|TRBJ2-7|.|few|TRBV6-1
CASSEMVLSGRGYEQYF
TGTGCCAGCAGTGAAATGGTTTTGTCAGGGCGAGGCTACGAGCAGTACTTC
>14|TRBJ1-4|TRBD1|.|TRBV14
CASSQGQGGEKLFF
TGTGCCAGCAGCCAAGGACAGGGCGGGGAAAAACTGTTTTTT
>13|TRBJ2-1|.|.|TRBV6-2/TRBV6-3
CASTILGLNEQFF
TGTGCCAGCACCATACTGGGGCTCAATGAGCAGTTCTTC
>13|TRBJ1-1|.|.|TRBV4-1
CASSQRGVTEAFF
TGCGCCAGCAGCCAGAGGGGGGTGACTGAAGCTTTCTTT
>17|TRBJ2-5|TRBD2|.|TRBV28
CASSLRTSGRKRETQYF
TGTGCCAGCTCCCTCCGGACTAGCGGGAGAAAGCGGGAGACCCAGTACTTC
>16|TRBJ1-1|.|.|TRBV7-2
CASSLGIGLVNTEAFF
TGTGCCAGCAGCTTAGGAATTGGGTTGGTGAACACTGAAGCTTTCTTT
>14|TRBJ2-7|.|few|TRBV6-2/TRBV6-3
CASSKPGANYEQYF
TGTGCCAGCAGTAAACCCGGGGCGAACTACGAGCAGTACTTC
>14|TRBJ1-2|.|.|TRBV5-1
CASSSQGDNYGYTF
TGCGCCAGCAGCTCACAGGGTGACAACTATGGCTACACCTTC
>14|TRBJ1-2|TRBD1|.|TRBV12-3/TRBV12-4
CASSSTGLNYGYTF
TGTGCCAGCAGTTCGACAGGGCTTAACTATGGCTACACCTTC
>12|TRBJ2-1|TRBD2|medium-sized|TRBV29-1
CSASGLASEQFF
TGCAGCGCTTCAGGACTAGCCAGCGAGCAGTTCTTC